Listed below are T cell receptor beta chains from one sample, sequenced in a study of technical replicates of blood from a few donors. TCRdb keeps only in-frame clones here, not all; method: immunoSEQ multiplex PCR. The sample holds around 80,000 clones, about 91% seen once. Sequencing was done on a sample of T cells isolated from PBMCs. The source is a human donor in good health. Both conserved end residues are part of each CDR3. Each record gives: clone size, V gene, D gene, J gene, CDR3 protein, CDR3 DNA. The D gene is left open where the match is weak. Size tells how often a clone was seen (once, few, many) or the class of an expanded clone, and some rows leave it out.

clone_size: -; v_call: TRBV6-5; d_call: TRBD2; j_call: TRBJ2-5; cdr3_aa: CASSYSLAEETQYF; cdr3_nt: TGTGCCAGCAGTTACTCGCTAGCGGAAGAGACCCAGTACTTC
clone_size: -; v_call: TRBV7-8; d_call: TRBD1; j_call: TRBJ2-1; cdr3_aa: CASSLVRQGGKGEQFF; cdr3_nt: TGTGCCAGCAGCTTAGTTAGACAGGGTGGAAAGGGTGAGCAGTTCTTC
clone_size: -; v_call: TRBV7-3; d_call: -; j_call: TRBJ1-2; cdr3_aa: CASSPKGRARVDYGYTF; cdr3_nt: TGTGCCAGCAGTCCCAAAGGCAGGGCACGGGTTGACTATGGCTACACCTTC
clone_size: -; v_call: TRBV7-9; d_call: -; j_call: TRBJ2-7; cdr3_aa: CASSPSLTSYEQYF; cdr3_nt: TGTGCCAGCAGCCCTAGTTTGACCTCCTACGAGCAGTACTTC
clone_size: -; v_call: TRBV13; d_call: -; j_call: TRBJ1-4; cdr3_aa: CASSFFSRDYNEKLFF; cdr3_nt: TGTGCCAGCAGCTTTTTTTCGAGGGATTATAATGAAAAACTGTTTTTT
clone_size: -; v_call: TRBV7-3; d_call: TRBD2; j_call: TRBJ2-7; cdr3_aa: CASSLGGGPSSYEQYF; cdr3_nt: TGTGCCAGCAGCTTAGGGGGGGGACCCTCCTCCTACGAGCAGTACTTC
clone_size: -; v_call: TRBV7-9; d_call: -; j_call: TRBJ1-1; cdr3_aa: CASSLGQSTEAFF; cdr3_nt: TGTGCCAGCAGCTTAGGACAATCCACTGAAGCTTTCTTT
clone_size: -; v_call: TRBV28; d_call: TRBD1; j_call: TRBJ2-4; cdr3_aa: CASSLEQTGRNIQYF; cdr3_nt: TGTGCCAGCAGTCTAGAACAGACAGGGCGGAACATTCAGTACTTC
clone_size: once; v_call: TRBV7-2; d_call: TRBD2; j_call: TRBJ2-5; cdr3_aa: CASSIPSGQETQYF; cdr3_nt: TGTGCCAGCAGCATACCTAGCGGCCAAGAGACCCAGTACTTC
clone_size: -; v_call: TRBV9; d_call: TRBD1; j_call: TRBJ2-5; cdr3_aa: CASSAWTGAETQYF; cdr3_nt: TGTGCCAGCAGCGCCTGGACAGGGGCCGAGACCCAGTACTTC
clone_size: once; v_call: TRBV6-5; d_call: -; j_call: TRBJ1-4; cdr3_aa: CASSYLFATNEKLFF; cdr3_nt: TGTGCCAGCAGTTACTTATTTGCAACTAATGAAAAACTGTTTTTT
clone_size: -; v_call: TRBV5-1; d_call: TRBD2; j_call: TRBJ2-5; cdr3_aa: CASSLLAGQETQYF; cdr3_nt: TGCGCCAGCAGCTTACTAGCGGGGCAGGAGACCCAGTACTTC
clone_size: few; v_call: TRBV19; d_call: -; j_call: TRBJ1-1; cdr3_aa: CASRFLNTEAFF; cdr3_nt: TGTGCCAGTAGATTCTTAAACACTGAAGCTTTCTTT
clone_size: -; v_call: TRBV7-6; d_call: TRBD1; j_call: TRBJ2-2; cdr3_aa: CASSADRVSHAGELFF; cdr3_nt: TGTGCCAGCAGCGCGGACAGGGTGAGCCACGCCGGGGAGCTGTTTTTT
clone_size: -; v_call: TRBV19; d_call: TRBD2; j_call: TRBJ2-5; cdr3_aa: CASSLLAGETQYF; cdr3_nt: TGTGCCAGTAGTTTACTAGCGGGAGAGACCCAGTACTTC
clone_size: once; v_call: TRBV19; d_call: -; j_call: TRBJ2-7; cdr3_aa: CASSGAYEQYF; cdr3_nt: TGTGCCAGTAGTGGGGCATACGAGCAGTACTTC
clone_size: -; v_call: TRBV5-6; d_call: -; j_call: TRBJ1-2; cdr3_aa: CASRRTNPAYGYTF; cdr3_nt: TGTGCCAGCAGAAGAACTAACCCGGCCTATGGCTACACCTTC
clone_size: once; v_call: TRBV29-1; d_call: -; j_call: TRBJ2-7; cdr3_aa: CSVGSGVTYEQYF; cdr3_nt: TGCAGCGTTGGGTCGGGGGTAACCTACGAGCAGTACTTC
clone_size: -; v_call: TRBV9; d_call: -; j_call: TRBJ2-7; cdr3_aa: CASSVDFMTYEQYF; cdr3_nt: TGTGCCAGCAGCGTAGACTTTATGACCTACGAGCAGTACTTC
clone_size: -; v_call: TRBV19; d_call: TRBD2; j_call: TRBJ2-7; cdr3_aa: CASSGSGFSSYEQYF; cdr3_nt: TGTGCCAGTAGTGGTAGCGGGTTTAGCTCCTACGAGCAGTACTTC
clone_size: -; v_call: TRBV19; d_call: -; j_call: TRBJ1-5; cdr3_aa: CASSIRSANQPQHF; cdr3_nt: TGTGCCAGTAGTATCCGGTCAGCGAATCAGCCCCAGCATTTT
clone_size: once; v_call: TRBV20-1; d_call: -; j_call: TRBJ1-5; cdr3_aa: CSASYSQPQHF; cdr3_nt: TGCAGTGCTAGCTACAGCCAGCCCCAGCATTTT
clone_size: -; v_call: TRBV5-4; d_call: TRBD2; j_call: TRBJ2-7; cdr3_aa: CASSGFSPGTRINEQYF; cdr3_nt: TGTGCCAGCAGCGGATTTTCTCCCGGGACTAGAATCAACGAGCAGTACTTC
clone_size: -; v_call: TRBV7-7; d_call: -; j_call: TRBJ2-7; cdr3_aa: CASSLGYRGHEQYF; cdr3_nt: TGTGCCAGCAGCCTAGGATACAGAGGGCACGAGCAGTACTTC
clone_size: -; v_call: TRBV2; d_call: -; j_call: TRBJ2-7; cdr3_aa: CASSETGVYEQYF; cdr3_nt: TGTGCCAGCAGTGAAACCGGGGTCTACGAGCAGTACTTC
clone_size: -; v_call: TRBV5-1; d_call: TRBD1; j_call: TRBJ2-1; cdr3_aa: CASTQGTGSSYNEQFF; cdr3_nt: TGCGCCAGCACCCAGGGGACAGGGAGCTCCTACAATGAGCAGTTCTTC
clone_size: -; v_call: TRBV7-3; d_call: TRBD2; j_call: TRBJ2-2; cdr3_aa: CASSILAGADGELFF; cdr3_nt: TGTGCCAGCAGTATTCTAGCGGGAGCGGACGGGGAGCTGTTTTTT